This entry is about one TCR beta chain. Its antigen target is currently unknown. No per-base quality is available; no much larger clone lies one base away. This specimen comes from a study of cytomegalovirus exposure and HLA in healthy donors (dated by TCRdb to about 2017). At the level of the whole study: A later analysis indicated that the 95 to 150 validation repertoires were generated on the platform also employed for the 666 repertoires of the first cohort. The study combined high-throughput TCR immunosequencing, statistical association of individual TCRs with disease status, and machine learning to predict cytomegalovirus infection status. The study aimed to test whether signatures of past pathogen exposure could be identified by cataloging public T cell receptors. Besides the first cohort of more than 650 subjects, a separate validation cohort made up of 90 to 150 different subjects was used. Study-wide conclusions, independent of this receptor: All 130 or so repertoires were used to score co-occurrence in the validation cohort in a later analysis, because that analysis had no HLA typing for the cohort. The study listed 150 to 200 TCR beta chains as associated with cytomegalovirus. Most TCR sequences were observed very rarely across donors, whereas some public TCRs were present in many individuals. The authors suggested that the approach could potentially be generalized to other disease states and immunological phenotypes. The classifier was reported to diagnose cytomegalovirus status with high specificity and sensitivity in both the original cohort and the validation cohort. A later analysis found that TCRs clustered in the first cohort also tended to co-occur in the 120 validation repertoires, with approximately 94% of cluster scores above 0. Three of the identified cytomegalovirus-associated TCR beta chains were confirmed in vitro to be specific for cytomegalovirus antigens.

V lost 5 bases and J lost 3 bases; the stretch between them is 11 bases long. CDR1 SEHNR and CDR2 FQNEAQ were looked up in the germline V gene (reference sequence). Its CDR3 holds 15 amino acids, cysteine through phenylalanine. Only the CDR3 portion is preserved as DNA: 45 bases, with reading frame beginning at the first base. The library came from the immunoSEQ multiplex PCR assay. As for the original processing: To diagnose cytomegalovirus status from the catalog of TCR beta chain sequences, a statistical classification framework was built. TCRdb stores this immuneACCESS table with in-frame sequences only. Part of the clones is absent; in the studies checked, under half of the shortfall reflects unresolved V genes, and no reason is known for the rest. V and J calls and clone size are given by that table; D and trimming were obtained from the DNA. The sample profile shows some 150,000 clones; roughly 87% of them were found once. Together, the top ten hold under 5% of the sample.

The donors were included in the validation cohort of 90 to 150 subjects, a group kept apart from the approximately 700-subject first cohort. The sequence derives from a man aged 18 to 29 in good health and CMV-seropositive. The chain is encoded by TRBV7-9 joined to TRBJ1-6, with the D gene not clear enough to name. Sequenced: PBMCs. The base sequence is TGTGCCAGCAGCCTAGACGGGAGCTATAATTCACCCCTCCACTTT. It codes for CASSLDGSYNSPLHF. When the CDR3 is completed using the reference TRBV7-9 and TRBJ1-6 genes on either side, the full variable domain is DTGVSQNPRHKITKRGQNVTFRCDPISEHNRLYWYRQTLGQGPEFLTYFQNEAQLEKSRLLSDRFSAERPKGSFSTLEIQRTEQGDSAMYLCASSLDGSYNSPLHFGNGTRLTVT.